This T cell receptor (beta chain) was sequenced in a study of blood T cell repertoires in COVID-19. Study-wide background: Material from acute and convalescent COVID-19 was sourced from the United States, Italy and Spain. T cells, B-cell-depleted T cells, or PBMCs supplied cDNA or gDNA.

The CDR3 is made up of 24 amino acids. Trimming removed 0 bases at V and 3 bases at J, with 39 bases between. Germline CDR1 reads SGHDN; CDR2 reads FVKESK. Source study methods: The assay estimated nucleated cells by amplifying reference gene primers. Measured with immunoSEQ multiplex PCR; TCRdb has only the in-frame clones, and not every one. That table gives V, J and clone size, and the DNA gave D and trimming. The data hold about 190,000 clones, with around 84% observed a single time. The clonotype was recovered from a man aged 25-40 years with active or convalescent COVID-19. The V gene is TRBV14, the J gene TRBJ2-7; D is perhaps TRBD2 (5 bases). The material sequenced was peripheral blood. The CDR3 here is CASSQEEVFRAPYAVTSRLYEQYF. The CDR3 DNA is TGTGCCAGCAGCCAAGAGGAGGTTTTCCGCGCGCCATACGCGGTCACATCTCGCCTCTACGAGCAGTACTTC.